These 6 T cell receptor beta chains share one sample of origin, sequenced in a study of control samples from healthy donors and cancer patients. The data were produced by immunoSEQ multiplex PCR, yet TCRdb's version contains in-frame clones alone and is incomplete. The repertoire holds 150,000 to 190,000 clones, with roughly 93% as singletons. The specimen sequenced was blood. These receptors came from a man aged 45-65 years in good health.

This chain joins TRBV15 and TRBJ1-2; maybe TRBD1 (6 bases). Trimming left V 0 bases short and J 2 bases short, with 16 bases between. Looked up from germline, CDR1 is LNHNV and CDR2 is YYDKDF (reference sequence). There are 17 residues in the CDR3. The CDR3 loop reads CATSRDGLGGLNYGYTF. DNA of the CDR3: TGTGCCACCAGCAGAGATGGGTTGGGGGGCTTAAACTATGGCTACACCTTC.

This clone was seen only once. The rearrangement joins TRBV18 to TRBJ2-5, with TRBD1 identical over 8 bases. The CDR3 is 15 residues long. Germline loops: CDR1 KGHSH, CDR2 LQKENI. After removal of 4 bases from V and 5 bases from J, the junction contained 9 bases not matched to a gene. The CDR3 loop reads CASSLRQGTQETQYF. Here the CDR3 DNA reads TGTGCCAGCTCACTAAGACAGGGGACTCAGGAGACCCAGTACTTC.

The chain couples TRBV18 to TRBJ1-5; 9 nucleotides match TRBD1. CDR3 length: 16 amino acids. J was trimmed by 3 bases and V by 3 bases; bases with no gene match: 6. CDR1 and CDR2 from the germline V gene are KGHSH and LQKENI. The DNA of the CDR3 is TGTGCCAGCTCACCCCCCGGGACAGGGAACAATCAGCCCCAGCATTTT. Its translation: CASSPPGTGNNQPQHF.

The chain uses TRBV7-9 and TRBJ2-3; D not resolved. Trimming took off 5 bases at V and 3 bases at J, with 12 bases between the two ends. Germline V gives CDR1 SEHNR, CDR2 FQNEAQ (reference sequence). This CDR3 is built from 14 residues. The DNA of the CDR3 is TGTGCCAGCAGCCTATCGATCGGGACAGATACGCAGTATTTT. Protein sequence: CASSLSIGTDTQYF.

The chain uses TRBV5-1 and TRBJ2-5, with a possible D match to TRBD2 (6 bases). The CDR3 runs to 15 residues. Trimming took off 0 bases at V and 5 bases at J, with 14 bases between the two ends. CDR1 is SGHRS, CDR2 YFSETQ, per germline. As DNA, the CDR3 is TGCGCCAGCAGCTTGGTGGCTAGCGTGCGGGAGACCCAGTACTTC. As protein: CASSLVASVRETQYF.

The V gene is TRBV10-1, the J gene TRBJ2-3; D remains unclear. The V gene lost 6 bases and the J gene lost 1 base, with 8 bases spanning the gap. This CDR3 is built from 13 residues. CDR1 and CDR2 (germline): WNHNN, SYGVQD (reference sequence). This chain's CDR3 is CASSNLGTDTQYF. The CDR3 DNA reads as TGCGCCAGCAGCAACCTAGGCACAGATACGCAGTATTTT.